The 25 T cell receptor beta chains listed next were all sequenced from one sample in a study of radiation and T cells in renal cell carcinoma (dated by TCRdb to the early 2020s). In the paper's terms, the time point label means: baseline pretreatment blood. The treatment or condition label of this sample denotes: 15 Gy SBRT to primary tumor, nephrectomy 4 weeks later. Receptor libraries were prepared by the immunoSEQ multiplex PCR assay. TCRdb mirrors the immuneACCESS table, restricted to in-frame sequences. Some clones are absent from its copies; in checked studies, under half trace to an unresolved V gene, and the reason for the others is unknown. This sample comprises about 130,000 clones, roughly 90% of them detected only once. The ten biggest clones cover more than 10% of the sample. This sample comprised blood, obtained from a patient whose treatment included radiotherapy and nephrectomy. Receptors originate from a woman aged 45-65 years with renal cell carcinoma.

This CDR3 reads CASSMRTQSETQYF. The CDR3 DNA reads as TGTGCCAGTAGTATGCGGACTCAGAGCGAGACCCAGTACTTC. This sequence joins TRBV19 and TRBJ2-5, with D maybe TRBD2 (5 bases). This CDR3 spans 14 amino acids. Germline-derived CDR1 and CDR2 are LNHDA and SQIVND (reference sequence). Between the trimmed V and J ends, which lost 3 bases and 5 bases, there was a span of 13 bases. The full variable domain, rest sourced from reference TRBV19 and TRBJ2-5, is DGGITQSPKYLFRKEGQNVTLSCEQNLNHDAMYWYRQDPGQGLRLIYYSQIVNDFQKGDIAEGYSVSREKKESFPLTVTSAQKNPTAFYLCASSMRTQSETQYFGPGTRLLVL.

This chain uses TRBV5-8 with TRBJ2-3; D perhaps matches TRBD1 (6 bases). Trimming stripped 2 bases from V and 2 bases from J, with 9 bases between. From germline, CDR1 is SGHTS and CDR2 YDEGEE. This CDR3 region has 14 residues. CDR3 amino acids: CASSLRTVTDTQYF. The CDR3, as DNA: TGTGCCAGCAGCTTACGGACAGTCACAGATACGCAGTATTTT.

This clone was seen only once. The J gene is TRBJ2-7, the V gene TRBV10-3; D is tentatively TRBD1 or TRBD2 (5 bases each). Germline V gene data show CDR1 as ENHRY and CDR2 as SYGVKD. The CDR3 is made up of 14 amino acids. V shed 6 bases and J shed 0 bases, with 12 bases lying between them. CDR3 loop: CAIRGTGYSYEQYF. The CDR3 DNA is TGTGCCATCAGGGGGACGGGGTACTCCTACGAGCAGTACTTC.

The chain has TRBV7-2 and TRBJ1-4, with 9 bases identical to TRBD1. V lost 4 bases, J lost 7 bases, and 7 bases stayed unmatched. The CDR3 totals 15 residues. Germline V gene data show CDR1 as SGHTA and CDR2 as FQGNSA. The CDR3 here is CASSSGQGWAEKLFF. CDR3 bases: TGTGCCAGCAGCTCGGGACAGGGATGGGCTGAAAAACTGTTTTTT.

This chain uses TRBV5-6 with TRBJ2-1; the match to TRBD2 covers 12 bases. The CDR3 extends over 16 amino acids. V lost 1 base and J lost 3; bases outside the gene matches: 2. Germline V CDR1 and CDR2: SGHDT, YYEEEE. CDR3 sequence reads: CASSLTSGGLYNEQFF. CDR3 DNA sequence: TGTGCCAGCAGCTTGACTAGCGGGGGGCTCTACAATGAGCAGTTCTTC.

J is TRBJ2-7 and V is TRBV7-2; tentatively, D is TRBD1 or TRBD2 (5 bases each). This CDR3 contains 14 residues. Germline values: CDR1 SGHTA, CDR2 FQGNSA. V lost 3 bases to trimming and J lost 2 bases, with 11 bases between them. CDR3 sequence reads: CASSFWGPPYEQYF. CDR3 nucleotide sequence: TGTGCCAGCAGCTTCTGGGGACCCCCCTACGAGCAGTACTTC.

This clone came up a few times. The V gene is TRBV18, the J gene TRBJ1-5, with 7 bases matching TRBD1. From germline, CDR1 is KGHSH and CDR2 LQKENI. V was pared by 3 bases and J by 1 base, with 0 bases of the junction left unmatched. The length of the CDR3 is 14 residues. The CDR3 DNA is TGTGCCAGCTCACCGGGACAGAGCAATCAGCCCCAGCATTTT. This encodes CASSPGQSNQPQHF.

This clone was seen a handful of times. This sequence joins TRBV19 and TRBJ1-5; no reliable D call. The CDR3 is 13 amino acids. Between the trimmed V and J ends, which lost 3 bases and 4 bases, there was a span of 7 bases. CDR1 is LNHDA, CDR2 SQIVND, per germline (reference sequence). The CDR3 reads CASSISINQPQHF. DNA of the CDR3: TGTGCCAGTAGTATCAGCATTAATCAGCCCCAGCATTTT.

The gene calls are TRBV7-2 and TRBJ2-7, with 8 bases fitting TRBD1. Germline trimming cut 5 bases from V and 5 bases from J; bases unmatched to any gene: 8. Per germline, CDR1 SGHTA and CDR2 FQGNSA. The CDR3 loop spans 14 amino acids. This CDR3 is CASSRRTGSHEQYF. In nucleotides, the CDR3 is TGTGCCAGCAGCCGTCGGACAGGGTCGCACGAGCAGTACTTC.

V usage is TRBV7-9 and J usage is TRBJ1-2, with D maybe TRBD1 (6 bases). The CDR3 runs to 16 residues. CDR1 SEHNR and CDR2 FQNEAQ come from the germline V gene (reference sequence). The V end lost 4 bases, the J end lost 3 bases, and 18 bases lay between the germline ends. The CDR3 loop is CASSSLIQGGDYGYTF. CDR3 DNA sequence: TGTGCCAGCAGCTCCTTGATACAGGGCGGGGACTATGGCTACACCTTC.

The V call is TRBV7-9, the J call TRBJ2-7; D is unclear. Trimming left V 1 base short and J 6 bases short, with 10 bases between. Looked up from germline, CDR1 is SEHNR and CDR2 is FQNEAQ (reference sequence). The CDR3 contains 13 residues. The CDR3, as DNA: TGTGCCAGCAGCTTAGAAGTGGTATCCGAGCAGTACTTC. The encoded protein is CASSLEVVSEQYF.

V gene TRBV4-3 combines with J gene TRBJ2-7; TRBD2 agrees at 7 bases. The germline CDR1 and CDR2 sequences are LGHNA and YSLEER. J gave up 2 bases and V 0 bases, and 7 bases lay outside the gene matches. The CDR3 extends over 16 amino acids. In DNA form, the CDR3 reads TGCGCCAGCAGCCAAGACCTTAGGAGCGGGGCCTACGAGCAGTACTTC. This translates into CASSQDLRSGAYEQYF.

The chain has TRBV7-8 and TRBJ1-4; D is perhaps TRBD1 (5 bases). The V and J ends lost 1 base and 7 bases respectively, with 16 bases between them. CDR1 is SGHVS and CDR2 is FQNEAQ in the germline V gene. There are 16 residues in the CDR3. The CDR3 here is CASSLEGVWGGEKLFF. For the CDR3, the DNA is TGTGCCAGCAGCTTAGAAGGGGTTTGGGGTGGTGAAAAACTGTTTTTT.

J is TRBJ1-4 and V is TRBV4-1; D unresolved. V was clipped by 1 base and J by 12 bases, with 9 bases between them. The CDR3 runs 12 residues. Germline V gives CDR1 MGHRA, CDR2 YSYEKL. CDR3 sequence reads: CASSQGREELFF. The CDR3, as DNA: TGCGCCAGCAGCCAAGGACGAGAAGAACTGTTTTTT.

The chain uses TRBV6-5 and TRBJ1-4; D remains ambiguous. Germline CDR1 is MNHEY and CDR2 is SVGAGI. The CDR3 is 12 amino acids. Trimming took 8 bases from V and 5 from J, leaving 9 bases between them. CDR3: CASGRLNEKLFF. Here the CDR3 DNA reads TGTGCCAGCGGCCGGCTAAATGAAAAACTGTTTTTT.

V usage is TRBV28 and J usage is TRBJ1-4, with D possibly being TRBD1 (5 bases). This CDR3 region has 14 residues. Per germline, CDR1 MDHEN and CDR2 SYDVKM. V lost 3 bases, J lost 8 bases, and 13 bases lay in between. In DNA form, the CDR3 reads TGTGCCAGCAGTTTGGAGGGGAGACGAGAAAAACTGTTTTTT. Its protein product is CASSLEGRREKLFF.

CDR3 bases: TGTGCCAGCAGTCAAAAGCGGGGGGGCCTCAATGAGCAGTTCTTC. It specifies CASSQKRGGLNEQFF. The chain recombines TRBV6-4 with TRBJ2-1, with 10 bases identical to TRBD2. There are 15 residues in the CDR3. Trimming removed 5 bases from V and 6 bases from J; junction bases left unmatched: 7. Germline V gives CDR1 MRHNA, CDR2 SNTAGT.

The J gene is TRBJ1-3, the V gene TRBV4-3, with no clear D. The CDR3 runs 15 residues. Trimming stripped 0 bases from V and 8 bases from J, with 14 bases between. Germline V CDR1 and CDR2: LGHNA, YSLEER. The DNA for the CDR3 is TGCGCCAGCAGCCAAGAGAGACGTAATATGGACACCATATATTTT. Protein product: CASSQERRNMDTIYF.

This clone turned up a few times. The DNA of the CDR3 is TGCACCGGGACTAGCGGGTGGAATGAGCAGTTCTTC. It translates to CTGTSGWNEQFF. The chain carries TRBV29-1 and TRBJ2-1; 12 bases agree with TRBD2. The germline CDR1 and CDR2 sequences are SQVTM and ANQGSEA. The CDR3 covers 12 residues.

V and J are TRBV10-3 and TRBJ2-5; a weak D match, TRBD2 (5 bases). Trimming cost V 8 bases and J 3 bases, with 10 bases left between them. Germline V gene lookup returns CDR1 ENHRY and CDR2 SYGVKD. The CDR3 runs to 12 residues. CDR3 DNA sequence: TGTGCCATCGCGACGAGGGAAGAGACCCAGTACTTC. Protein: CAIATREETQYF.

The chain combines TRBV6-5 with TRBJ1-1; unclear D gene. CDR1 is MNHEY, CDR2 SVGAGI, per germline. The CDR3 loop spans 14 amino acids. Deletions cut 5 bases from V and 5 bases from J, with 15 bases between. The CDR3 nucleotides read TGTGCCAGCAGTCCCATGAGACTTCAGACTGAAGCTTTCTTT. It encodes CASSPMRLQTEAFF.

This clone occurred a few times. In nucleotides, the CDR3 is TGTGCCAGTAGTGTTGGACAGGCCACAGATACGCAGTATTTT. Translated: CASSVGQATDTQYF. This chain connects TRBV19 to TRBJ2-3, with 7 bases that match TRBD1. Germline CDR1 is LNHDA and CDR2 is SQIVND (reference sequence). The CDR3 contains 14 residues. V lost 5 bases to trimming and J lost 2 bases; unmatched junction nucleotides: 4. Based on the CDR3 plus reference TRBV19 and TRBJ2-3, the full variable domain is DGGITQSPKYLFRKEGQNVTLSCEQNLNHDAMYWYRQDPGQGLRLIYYSQIVNDFQKGDIAEGYSVSREKKESFPLTVTSAQKNPTAFYLCASSVGQATDTQYFGPGTRLTVL.

The V and J genes are TRBV29-1 and TRBJ2-5; D remains ambiguous. V lost 6 bases to trimming and J lost 5 bases, with 13 bases between them. The CDR3 runs to 12 residues. In germline, CDR1 is SQVTM, CDR2 ANQGSEA. CDR3 sequence reads: CSVLTYVETQYF. As DNA, the CDR3 is TGCAGCGTCCTGACATACGTGGAGACCCAGTACTTC. Variable domain in full (rest from reference TRBV29-1 and TRBJ2-5): SAVISQKPSRDICQRGTSLTIQCQVDSQVTMMFWYRQQPGQSLTLIATANQGSEATYESGFVIDKFPISRPNLTFSTLTVSNMSPEDSSIYLCSVLTYVETQYFGPGTRLLVL.

The rearrangement uses TRBV7-9 and TRBJ2-3; 7 bases fit TRBD1. The CDR3 contains 14 residues. Germline-derived CDR1 and CDR2 are SEHNR and FQNEAQ (reference sequence). Unmatched junction bases numbered 3, after V lost 1 base and J lost 5 bases. The CDR3 protein is CASSLVGGGDTQYF. The CDR3 DNA reads as TGTGCCAGCAGCTTAGTAGGGGGCGGAGATACGCAGTATTTT.

This clone occurred a few times. This rearrangement joins TRBV30 to TRBJ2-1; D is perhaps TRBD2 (6 bases). Trimming removed 2 bases at V and 4 bases at J, with 9 bases between. The CDR3 spans 13 residues. Germline V CDR1 and CDR2: GTSNPN, SVGIG (reference sequence). CDR3 bases: TGTGCCTGGAGTATGGGAGGTTACAATGAGCAGTTCTTC. This translates into CAWSMGGYNEQFF.